The clone carrying this T cell receptor gamma chain appeared a few times. The antigen is unknown. The sample comes from a study of Vδ1+ human thymocytes. Regarding the study as a whole: Thymic TRG and TRD repertoires appeared highly polyclonal, with Gaussian CDR3 length distributions. Despite high sort purity, about 20% of thymic T cell receptor delta sequences were Vdelta2. TRG sequences recurred across donors, whereas TRD sequences stayed essentially private. The authors advised highly purified populations and single-cell validation.

The germline CDR1 and CDR2 sequences are VINAFY and YDVSNSKD. Trimming cost V 1 base and J 12 bases; bases outside gene matches: 9. The CDR3 is 12 amino acids. Purity of the sorted Vdelta1+ thymocytes ranged from roughly 96% to 99.6%. The template was reverse-transcribed extracted RNA. Pooled V-gene forward primers with one constant-region reverse primer generated the CDR3 amplicons by multiplex PCR. TCRdb re-called the multiplex PCR reads using CATT. Among tens of thousands of gamma-chain clones listed, approximately 13% were seen once. The specimen was Vdelta1+ gamma-delta thymocytes from the thymus. Noted subset: FACS-sorted CD3+ TCRalphabeta- TCRVdelta1+ TCRVdelta2- thymocytes. The TCR comes from a child younger than two who had congenital heart surgery. The rearrangement links TRGV5 to TRGJ1 or TRGJ2. The CDR3 DNA reads as TGTGCCACCTGGGACAGCCGATTAAGGAAACTCTTT. This encodes CATWDSRLRKLF.